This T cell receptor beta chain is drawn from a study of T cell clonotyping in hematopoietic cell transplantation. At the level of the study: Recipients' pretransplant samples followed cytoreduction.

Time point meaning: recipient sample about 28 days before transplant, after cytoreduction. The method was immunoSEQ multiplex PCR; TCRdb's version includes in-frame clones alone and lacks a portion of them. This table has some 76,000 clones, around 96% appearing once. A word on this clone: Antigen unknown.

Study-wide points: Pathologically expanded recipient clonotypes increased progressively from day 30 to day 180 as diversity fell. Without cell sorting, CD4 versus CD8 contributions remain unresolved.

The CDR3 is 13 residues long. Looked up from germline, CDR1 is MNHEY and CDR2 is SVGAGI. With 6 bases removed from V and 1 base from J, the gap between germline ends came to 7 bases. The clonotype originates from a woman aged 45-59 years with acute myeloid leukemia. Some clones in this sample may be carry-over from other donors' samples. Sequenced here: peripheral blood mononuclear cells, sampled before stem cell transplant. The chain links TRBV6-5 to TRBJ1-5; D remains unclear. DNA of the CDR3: TGTGCCAGCAGGTTGGGCAGCAATCAGCCCCAGCATTTT. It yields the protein CASRLGSNQPQHF.